This TCR beta chain was observed in a study of blood T cell repertoires in COVID-19. Generated by immunoSEQ multiplex PCR, the TCRdb table keeps only in-frame clones and is missing some. The data contain over 75,000 clones, under 90% of them singletons. The sample comprised peripheral blood. The TCR originated in a human donor with active COVID-19. The donor label of this sample is uncertain.

Written as DNA, the CDR3 is TGTGCCAGCAGCTTAGCGCGGGAAGGCTATGGCTACACCTTC. This encodes CASSLAREGYGYTF. The chain combines TRBV7-2 with TRBJ1-2; D is undetermined. V was clipped by 0 bases and J by 4 bases, with 9 bases between them. Germline V gene data show CDR1 as SGHTA and CDR2 as FQGNSA. This CDR3 has 14 amino acids.